This TCR beta chain was captured in a study of glioma-infiltrating T cells after dendritic cell vaccination. Study details: Autologous tumor lysate was loaded overnight onto monocyte-derived dendritic cells grown seven days with IL-4 and GM-CSF. Patients received three intradermal dendritic cell vaccine injections at biweekly intervals.

Germline V CDR1 and CDR2: LNHDA, SQIVND (reference sequence). This CDR3 has 13 amino acids. V lost 3 bases and J lost 6, with 12 bases in between. All glioblastoma patients lacked an isocitrate dehydrogenase mutation. The PCR used 60 V beta and 13 J beta primers. The assay was immunoSEQ multiplex PCR, and TCRdb's table has in-frame clones only and misses some. The sample contains about 49,000 clones, about 85% of which appear only once. The gene calls are TRBV19 and TRBJ2-7, with D possibly matching TRBD2 (6 bases). This TCR was sampled from a human donor with glioblastoma. The source was blood, collected before dendritic cell vaccination. CDR3 sequence (DNA): TGTGCCAGTAGTATCGGGGGAACTCGCGAGCAGTACTTC. It specifies CASSIGGTREQYF.